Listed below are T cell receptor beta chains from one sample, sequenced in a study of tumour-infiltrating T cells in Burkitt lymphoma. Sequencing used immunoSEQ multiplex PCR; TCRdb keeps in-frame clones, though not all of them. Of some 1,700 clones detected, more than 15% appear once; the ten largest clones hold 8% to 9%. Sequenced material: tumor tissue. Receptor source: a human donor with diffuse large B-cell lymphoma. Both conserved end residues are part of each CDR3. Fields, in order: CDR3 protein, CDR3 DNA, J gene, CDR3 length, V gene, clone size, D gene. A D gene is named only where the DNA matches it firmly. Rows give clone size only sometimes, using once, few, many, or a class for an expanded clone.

CDR3: CASSFMGGYDEQFF
DNA: TGTGCCAGCAGCTTCATGGGGGGCTATGATGAGCAGTTCTTC
J: TRBJ2-1
length: 14
V: TRBV7-2
size: few
D: -

CDR3: CASTKGGLNQPQHF
DNA: TGTGCCAGTACCAAGGGAGGTTTAAATCAGCCCCAGCATTTT
J: TRBJ1-5
length: 14
V: TRBV19
size: few
D: -

CDR3: CASSLQGSETQYF
DNA: TGTGCCAGCAGCTTACAGGGGTCAGAGACCCAGTACTTC
J: TRBJ2-5
length: 13
V: TRBV7-9
size: -
D: -

CDR3: CASRLAGSTDTQYF
DNA: TGTGCCAGCAGACTAGCGGGGAGCACAGATACGCAGTATTTT
J: TRBJ2-3
length: 14
V: TRBV25-1
size: -
D: TRBD2

CDR3: CASSQASGPYEQYF
DNA: TGTGCCAGCAGCCAAGCCTCTGGCCCCTACGAGCAGTACTTC
J: TRBJ2-7
length: 14
V: TRBV4-2
size: few
D: -

CDR3: CASSFRRVNTEAFF
DNA: TGTGCCAGCAGCTTCCGCAGGGTGAACACTGAAGCTTTCTTT
J: TRBJ1-1
length: 14
V: TRBV7-2
size: few
D: -

CDR3: CASSLYPRLPEAFF
DNA: TGTGCCAGCAGCTTATACCCCCGCCTCCCTGAAGCTTTCTTT
J: TRBJ1-1
length: 14
V: TRBV7-9
size: few
D: -

CDR3: CASSRITAGQTEAFF
DNA: TGTGCCAGCAGCCGGATCACCGCAGGGCAAACGGAAGCTTTCTTT
J: TRBJ1-1
length: 15
V: TRBV4-2
size: few
D: -

CDR3: CASSPADTQYF
DNA: TGTGCCAGCAGCCCGGCAGATACGCAGTATTTT
J: TRBJ2-3
length: 11
V: TRBV6-1
size: -
D: -

CDR3: CASSPLEIYGYTF
DNA: TGTGCCAGCTCACCATTGGAGATCTATGGCTACACCTTC
J: TRBJ1-2
length: 13
V: TRBV18
size: -
D: -

CDR3: CASSTYRNTEAFF
DNA: TGTGCCAGCAGCACATACAGGAACACTGAAGCTTTCTTT
J: TRBJ1-1
length: 13
V: TRBV7-9
size: few
D: -

CDR3: CASGSSLWGTGTYNEQFF
DNA: TGTGCTAGTGGTTCCTCTCTCTGGGGGACAGGTACCTACAATGAGCAGTTCTTC
J: TRBJ2-1
length: 18
V: TRBV12-5
size: -
D: TRBD1

CDR3: CASSFSGPPTDTQYF
DNA: TGTGCCAGCAGCTTTAGCGGACCACCCACAGATACGCAGTATTTT
J: TRBJ2-3
length: 15
V: TRBV5-5
size: -
D: -

CDR3: CASSFRPNTEAFF
DNA: TGTGCCAGCAGCTTTAGACCGAACACTGAAGCTTTCTTT
J: TRBJ1-1
length: 13
V: TRBV7-9
size: large
D: -

CDR3: CASSIVGTGGRGYTF
DNA: TGTGCCAGTAGTATAGTAGGGACAGGGGGCCGTGGCTACACCTTC
J: TRBJ1-2
length: 15
V: TRBV19
size: -
D: TRBD1

CDR3: CASSRGIGYEQYF
DNA: TGTGCCAGCAGCCGCGGGATAGGCTACGAGCAGTACTTC
J: TRBJ2-7
length: 13
V: TRBV28
size: -
D: -

CDR3: CASRNQGEAAGELFF
DNA: TGTGCCAGTAGAAATCAGGGAGAAGCGGCCGGGGAGCTGTTTTTT
J: TRBJ2-2
length: 15
V: TRBV19
size: few
D: -

CDR3: CASSRRLANTGELFF
DNA: TGTGCCAGCAGCAGGAGACTAGCAAACACCGGGGAGCTGTTTTTT
J: TRBJ2-2
length: 15
V: TRBV13
size: -
D: TRBD2

CDR3: CASSLVNEQFF
DNA: TGTGCCAGCAGCCTGGTCAATGAGCAGTTCTTC
J: TRBJ2-1
length: 11
V: TRBV7-2
size: few
D: -

CDR3: CASSLAPQVGLYEQFF
DNA: TGTGCCAGCAGCTTAGCGCCACAGGTCGGGCTGTATGAGCAGTTCTTC
J: TRBJ2-1
length: 16
V: TRBV7-2
size: -
D: -

CDR3: CSSKTGDNEKLFF
DNA: TGCAGCTCCAAGACAGGGGACAATGAAAAACTGTTTTTT
J: TRBJ1-4
length: 13
V: TRBV29-1
size: few
D: TRBD1

CDR3: CASSLGQNTGELFF
DNA: TGCGCCAGCAGCTTGGGACAGAACACCGGGGAGCTGTTTTTT
J: TRBJ2-2
length: 14
V: TRBV5-1
size: few
D: -

CDR3: CASSQPGQGGAKLFF
DNA: TGTGCCAGCAGCCAGCCGGGACAGGGCGGCGCAAAACTGTTTTTT
J: TRBJ1-4
length: 15
V: TRBV7-2
size: -
D: TRBD1

CDR3: CAIGTGDVNTEAFF
DNA: TGTGCCATCGGGACAGGAGACGTGAACACTGAAGCTTTCTTT
J: TRBJ1-1
length: 14
V: TRBV10-3
size: few
D: TRBD1

CDR3: CASSRGTALNEKLFF
DNA: TGTGCCAGCAGCCGGGGGACAGCCCTAAATGAAAAACTGTTTTTT
J: TRBJ1-4
length: 15
V: TRBV11-2
size: -
D: TRBD1

CDR3: CASSRVGVSEAFF
DNA: TGTGCCAGCAGCCGCGTGGGGGTCTCTGAAGCTTTCTTT
J: TRBJ1-1
length: 13
V: TRBV11-2
size: -
D: -

CDR3: CASRVSGGASIQYF
DNA: TGTGCCAGCAGGGTCAGCGGGGGGGCCAGCATTCAGTACTTC
J: TRBJ2-4
length: 14
V: TRBV28
size: -
D: TRBD2

CDR3: CASSSGQQQYF
DNA: TGTGCCAGCAGTTCCGGACAGCAGCAGTACTTC
J: TRBJ2-7
length: 11
V: TRBV28
size: -
D: -

CDR3: CASSPRTSGPSSQYF
DNA: TGTGCCAGCAGCCCTCGGACTAGCGGCCCCTCGTCCCAGTACTTC
J: TRBJ2-5
length: 15
V: TRBV11-2
size: few
D: TRBD2

CDR3: CASSDVRRPYEQYF
DNA: TGTGCCAGCAGTGACGTCAGGAGACCCTACGAGCAGTACTTC
J: TRBJ2-7
length: 14
V: TRBV2
size: few
D: -

CDR3: CASSLGSGELFF
DNA: TGCGCCAGCAGCCTGGGGTCCGGGGAGCTGTTTTTT
J: TRBJ2-2
length: 12
V: TRBV5-1
size: -
D: -

CDR3: CASSWIGTGAGELFF
DNA: TGTGCCAGCAGTTGGATCGGGACAGGGGCCGGGGAGCTGTTTTTT
J: TRBJ2-2
length: 15
V: TRBV11-3
size: -
D: TRBD1

CDR3: CAISGQGIENTEAFF
DNA: TGTGCCATCAGTGGACAGGGGATTGAGAACACTGAAGCTTTCTTT
J: TRBJ1-1
length: 15
V: TRBV10-3
size: few
D: TRBD1

CDR3: CASSFTQKGTYEQYF
DNA: TGTGCCAGCAGCTTTACTCAAAAGGGGACCTACGAGCAGTACTTC
J: TRBJ2-7
length: 15
V: TRBV14
size: -
D: -

CDR3: CASSEAYKGGYTQYF
DNA: TGTGCCAGCAGTGAAGCATATAAAGGGGGCTATACGCAGTATTTT
J: TRBJ2-3
length: 15
V: TRBV6-1
size: few
D: TRBD1

CDR3: CASSLPSTDTQYF
DNA: TGTGCCAGCAGCTTGCCCAGCACAGATACGCAGTATTTT
J: TRBJ2-3
length: 13
V: TRBV5-4
size: few
D: -

CDR3: CASSPGTGPVGELFF
DNA: TGTGCCAGCAGTCCCGGGACAGGGCCGGTCGGGGAGCTGTTTTTT
J: TRBJ2-2
length: 15
V: TRBV5-4
size: few
D: TRBD1

CDR3: CASKTRQSRANVLTF
DNA: TGTGCCAGCAAAACCAGACAAAGTCGGGCCAACGTCCTGACTTTC
J: TRBJ2-6
length: 15
V: TRBV5-4
size: -
D: -

CDR3: CASSEQGGNQPQHF
DNA: TGTGCCAGCAGTGAACAGGGAGGCAATCAGCCCCAGCATTTT
J: TRBJ1-5
length: 14
V: TRBV6-1
size: -
D: -

CDR3: CASSLTVGAGNTIYF
DNA: TGTGCCAGCAGCCTAACCGTAGGGGCTGGAAACACCATATATTTT
J: TRBJ1-3
length: 15
V: TRBV7-6
size: few
D: -

CDR3: CASSPSDNEQFF
DNA: TGTGCCAGCAGCCCGAGTGACAATGAGCAGTTCTTC
J: TRBJ2-1
length: 12
V: TRBV9
size: -
D: -

CDR3: CASRRNREVGPLHF
DNA: TGTGCCAGTAGGAGGAACAGGGAGGTAGGACCCCTCCACTTT
J: TRBJ1-6
length: 14
V: TRBV19
size: -
D: -

CDR3: CASSQDRDGNEKLFF
DNA: TGCGCCAGCAGCCAGGACCGGGACGGAAATGAAAAACTGTTTTTT
J: TRBJ1-4
length: 15
V: TRBV4-3
size: few
D: -

CDR3: CASSLDRPTSGSPLHF
DNA: TGTGCCAGCAGTTTAGATCGTCCGACCTCTGGTTCACCCCTCCACTTT
J: TRBJ1-6
length: 16
V: TRBV27
size: -
D: -

CDR3: CASSIQAGRTDTQYF
DNA: TGTGCCAGTAGTATACAGGCGGGGAGGACAGATACGCAGTATTTT
J: TRBJ2-3
length: 15
V: TRBV19
size: few
D: -

CDR3: CAISKTPWTGGSIDTQYF
DNA: TGTGCCATCAGCAAAACACCTTGGACAGGGGGGAGCATAGATACGCAGTATTTT
J: TRBJ2-3
length: 18
V: TRBV10-3
size: few
D: TRBD1

CDR3: CASSWGTGFALGSPLHF
DNA: TGTGCCAGCAGCTGGGGGACAGGGTTTGCTTTAGGATCACCCCTCCACTTT
J: TRBJ1-6
length: 17
V: TRBV5-4
size: few
D: TRBD1

CDR3: CASSFGTGLVEQYF
DNA: TGTGCCAGCAGTTTCGGGACAGGGCTGGTCGAGCAGTACTTC
J: TRBJ2-7
length: 14
V: TRBV6-6
size: few
D: TRBD1